This paragraph covers one T cell receptor beta chain sequence. The junction departs from germline at one end; a sequencing error may be responsible. This CDR3 is built from 12 residues. Germline CDR1 reads SEHNR; CDR2 reads FQNEAQ (reference sequence). The sort gate was single viable CD3+CD4+CD8-CD45RO+ cells for memory CD4+ T cells. This entry is derived from a study of memory CD4+ T cells and cytomegalovirus serostatus. Here immunoSEQ multiplex PCR was the method, and the copy in TCRdb shows in-frame clones only, minus some. In the table there are about 64,000 clones, 77% of which are singletons. The sample consisted of memory CD4+ T cells from blood. The rearrangement uses TRBV7-9 and TRBJ1-2; D gene uncertain. The source of this sequence is an adult in good health and CMV-seronegative. CDR3 protein: CASSIANYGYTF. The CDR3 region has the DNA TGTGCCAGCAGCATAGCTAACTATGGCTACACCTTC.